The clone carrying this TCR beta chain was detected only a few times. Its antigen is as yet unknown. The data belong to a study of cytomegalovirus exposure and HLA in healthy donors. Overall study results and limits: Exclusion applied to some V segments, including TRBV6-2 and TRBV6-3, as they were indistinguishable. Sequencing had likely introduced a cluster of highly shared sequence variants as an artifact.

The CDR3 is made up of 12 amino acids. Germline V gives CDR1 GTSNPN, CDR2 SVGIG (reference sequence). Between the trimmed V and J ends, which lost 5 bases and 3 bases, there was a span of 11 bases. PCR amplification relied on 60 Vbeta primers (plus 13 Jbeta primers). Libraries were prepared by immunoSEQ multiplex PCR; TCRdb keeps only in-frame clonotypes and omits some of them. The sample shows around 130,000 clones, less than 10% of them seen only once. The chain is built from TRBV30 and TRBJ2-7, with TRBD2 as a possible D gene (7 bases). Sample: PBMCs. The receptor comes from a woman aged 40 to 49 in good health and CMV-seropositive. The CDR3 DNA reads TGTGCCTGGGGGGGGGCTTACTACGAGCAGTACTTC. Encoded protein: CAWGGAYYEQYF.